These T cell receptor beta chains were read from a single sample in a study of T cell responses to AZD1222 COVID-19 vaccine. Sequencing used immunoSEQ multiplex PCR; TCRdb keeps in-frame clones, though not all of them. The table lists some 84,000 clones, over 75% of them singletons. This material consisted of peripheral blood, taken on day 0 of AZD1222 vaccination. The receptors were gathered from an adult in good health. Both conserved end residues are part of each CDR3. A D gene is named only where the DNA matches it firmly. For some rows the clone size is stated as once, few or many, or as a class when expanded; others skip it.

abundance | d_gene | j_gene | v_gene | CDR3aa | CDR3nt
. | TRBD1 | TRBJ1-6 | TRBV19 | CASSIEAGGGNSPLHF | TGTGCCAGTAGTATCGAGGCAGGGGGTGGCAATTCACCCCTCCACTTT
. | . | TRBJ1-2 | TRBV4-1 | CASSQERGNYGYTF | TGCGCCAGCAGCCAAGAAAGGGGTAACTATGGCTACACCTTC
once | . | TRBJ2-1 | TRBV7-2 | CASSLALSPVEQFF | TGTGCCAGCAGCTTAGCCCTGTCCCCAGTTGAGCAGTTCTTC
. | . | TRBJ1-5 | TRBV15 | CATSRALINQPQHF | TGTGCCACCAGCAGAGCTCTGATTAATCAGCCCCAGCATTTT
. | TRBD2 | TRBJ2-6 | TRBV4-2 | CASSQVTSGIGTGANVLTF | TGTGCCAGCAGCCAAGTGACTAGCGGGATAGGCACTGGGGCCAACGTCCTGACTTTC
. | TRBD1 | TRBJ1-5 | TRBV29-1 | CSVRTGTNQPQHF | TGCAGCGTTAGGACAGGGACGAATCAGCCCCAGCATTTT
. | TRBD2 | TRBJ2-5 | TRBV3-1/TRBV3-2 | CASSQGGLVGRWAQYF | TGTGCCAGCAGCCAAGGGGGATTAGTCGGGAGGTGGGCCCAGTACTTC
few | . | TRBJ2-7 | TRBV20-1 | CSPSDSYEQYF | TGCAGTCCTAGTGACTCCTACGAGCAGTACTTC
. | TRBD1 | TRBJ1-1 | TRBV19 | CASSRTGAQWGTEAFF | TGTGCCAGTAGTAGGACAGGGGCCCAGTGGGGGACTGAAGCTTTCTTT
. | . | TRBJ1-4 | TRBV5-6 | CASSLKAGRNEKLFF | TGTGCCAGCAGCTTAAAGGCGGGACGGAATGAAAAACTGTTTTTT
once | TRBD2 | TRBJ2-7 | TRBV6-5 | CASSQLAGAYEQYF | TGTGCCAGCAGTCAGCTAGCGGGGGCCTACGAGCAGTACTTC
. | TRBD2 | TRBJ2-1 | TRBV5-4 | CASSSDRGRNEQFF | TGTGCCAGCAGCTCCGACCGCGGGAGGAATGAGCAGTTCTTC
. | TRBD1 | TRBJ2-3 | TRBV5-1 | CASSLPTDRGQYF | TGCGCCAGCAGCCTGCCCACGGACAGGGGGCAGTATTTT
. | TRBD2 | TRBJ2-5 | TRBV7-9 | CASSLAQGLAGGETQYF | TGTGCCAGCAGCTTAGCTCAGGGACTAGCGGGAGGAGAGACCCAGTACTTC
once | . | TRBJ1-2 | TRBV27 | CASSSLGVREALYGYTF | TGTGCCAGCAGTTCTTTGGGGGTGAGGGAGGCTCTATATGGCTACACCTTC
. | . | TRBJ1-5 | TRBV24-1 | CATSDRDTRQPQHF | TGTGCCACCAGTGATCGGGACACGCGTCAGCCCCAGCATTTT
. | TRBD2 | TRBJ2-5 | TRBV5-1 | CASSPAWGLKETQYF | TGCGCCAGCAGCCCGGCTTGGGGACTAAAAGAGACCCAGTACTTC
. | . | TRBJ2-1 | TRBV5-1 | CASSLAGQGVGVFNEQFF | TGCGCCAGCAGCTTGGCGGGACAAGGGGTTGGTGTGTTCAATGAGCAGTTCTTC
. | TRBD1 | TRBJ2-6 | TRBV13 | CASSPDWTGTLSGANVLTF | TGTGCCAGCAGCCCCGATTGGACAGGGACCCTCTCTGGGGCCAACGTCCTGACTTTC
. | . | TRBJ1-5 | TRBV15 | CATSRAGLYQPQHF | TGTGCCACCAGCAGGGCCGGTTTATATCAGCCCCAGCATTTT
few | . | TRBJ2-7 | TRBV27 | CASWGRDYEQYF | TGTGCCAGCTGGGGGAGAGACTACGAGCAGTACTTC
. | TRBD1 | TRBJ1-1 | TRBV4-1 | CASSQRDSLNTEAFF | TGCGCCAGCAGCCAACGGGACAGCTTGAACACTGAAGCTTTCTTT
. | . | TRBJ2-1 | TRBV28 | CASSLSGQQFF | TGTGCCAGCAGTTTAAGTGGTCAGCAGTTCTTC
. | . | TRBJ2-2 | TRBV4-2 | CASSQDTGRNTGELFF | TGTGCCAGCAGCCAGGACACAGGGAGGAACACCGGGGAGCTGTTTTTT
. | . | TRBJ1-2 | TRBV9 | CASSAEITHVGYTF | TGTGCCAGCAGCGCTGAGATCACCCACGTTGGCTACACCTTC
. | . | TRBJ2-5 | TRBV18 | CASSPVIGTGLTETQYF | TGTGCCAGCTCACCAGTGATCGGAACAGGGTTGACGGAGACCCAGTACTTC
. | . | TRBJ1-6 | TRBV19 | CASSTQQYNSPLHF | TGTGCCAGTAGTACTCAACAATATAATTCACCCCTCCACTTT
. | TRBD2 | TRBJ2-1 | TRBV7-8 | CASSAGVFNEQFF | TGTGCCAGCAGCGCGGGGGTCTTCAATGAGCAGTTCTTC
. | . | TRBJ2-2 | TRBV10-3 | CAISGGGGELFF | TGTGCCATCAGTGGGGGCGGCGGGGAGCTGTTTTTT
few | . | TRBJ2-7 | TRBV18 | CASSPERRYEQYF | TGTGCCAGCTCACCAGAACGGAGGTACGAGCAGTACTTC
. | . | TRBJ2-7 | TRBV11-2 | CASSLLLYPYEQYF | TGTGCCAGCAGCTTACTACTATACCCCTACGAGCAGTACTTC
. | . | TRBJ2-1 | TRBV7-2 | CASSLQAPGSYNEQFF | TGTGCCAGCAGCCTACAGGCTCCAGGCTCCTACAATGAGCAGTTCTTC
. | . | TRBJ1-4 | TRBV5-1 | CASSLGEATNEKLFF | TGCGCCAGCAGCTTGGGAGAAGCAACTAATGAAAAACTGTTTTTT
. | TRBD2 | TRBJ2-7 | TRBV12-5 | CASGLKREWNF | TGTGCTAGTGGTTTAAAGCGGGAGTGGAACTTC
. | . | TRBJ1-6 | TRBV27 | CASSLSLGALSSPLHF | TGTGCCAGCAGTTTATCGCTGGGGGCTCTTAGTTCACCCCTCCACTTT
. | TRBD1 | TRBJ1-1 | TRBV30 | CAWSAHRGRGTEAFF | TGTGCCTGGAGTGCTCACAGGGGGCGGGGCACTGAAGCTTTCTTT
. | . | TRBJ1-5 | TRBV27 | CASSFTGNQPQHF | TGTGCCAGCAGTTTTACAGGGAATCAGCCCCAGCATTTT
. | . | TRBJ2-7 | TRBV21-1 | CASTNSGRLSYEQYF | TGTGCCAGCACCAATAGCGGGAGGCTCTCCTACGAGCAGTACTTC
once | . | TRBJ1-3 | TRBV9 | CASSDDPGSSGNTIYF | TGTGCCAGCAGCGACGACCCGGGAAGCTCTGGAAACACCATATATTTT
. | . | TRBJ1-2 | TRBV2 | CASSGDNYGYTF | TGTGCCAGCAGTGGGGATAACTATGGCTACACCTTC
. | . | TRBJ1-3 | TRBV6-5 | CASRTDTESGNTIYF | TGTGCCAGCAGGACGGACACCGAGTCTGGAAACACCATATATTTT
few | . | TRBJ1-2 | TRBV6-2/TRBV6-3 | CASSVDTLYGYTF | TGTGCCAGCAGCGTAGACACCTTATATGGCTACACCTTC
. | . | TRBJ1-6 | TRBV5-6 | CASSLNLASTLHF | TGTGCCAGCAGCTTGAATTTGGCTTCCACCCTCCACTTT
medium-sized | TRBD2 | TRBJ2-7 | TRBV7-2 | CASSPRLASSYEQYF | TGTGCCAGCAGCCCAAGACTAGCGTCCTCCTACGAGCAGTACTTC
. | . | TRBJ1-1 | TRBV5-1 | CASSSRTENTEAFF | TGCGCCAGCAGCTCCCGGACCGAGAACACTGAAGCTTTCTTT
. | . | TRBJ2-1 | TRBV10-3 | CAIGRSGHQDEQFF | TGTGCCATCGGGAGGAGCGGTCACCAGGATGAGCAGTTCTTC
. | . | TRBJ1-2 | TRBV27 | CASTSSVGEVNYGYTF | TGTGCCAGCACCTCGAGCGTCGGGGAGGTCAACTATGGCTACACCTTC
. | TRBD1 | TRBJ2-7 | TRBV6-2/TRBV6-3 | CASSYDRGASYEQYF | TGTGCCAGCAGTTACGACAGGGGGGCTTCCTACGAGCAGTACTTC
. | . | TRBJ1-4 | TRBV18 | CASSVTATTNEKLFF | TGTGCCAGCTCAGTGACAGCGACAACTAATGAAAAACTGTTTTTT
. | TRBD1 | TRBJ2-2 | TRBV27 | CASSPRGPNTGELFF | TGTGCCAGCAGTCCCAGGGGGCCAAACACCGGGGAGCTGTTTTTT
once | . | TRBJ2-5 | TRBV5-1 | CASSLHQETQYF | TGCGCCAGCAGCCTTCACCAAGAGACCCAGTACTTC
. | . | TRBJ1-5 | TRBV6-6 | CASSPPGGNNQPQHF | TGTGCCAGCAGTCCCCCCGGAGGGAACAATCAGCCCCAGCATTTT
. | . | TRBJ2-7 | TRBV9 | CASSVVGGSYEQYF | TGTGCCAGCAGCGTAGTCGGTGGCTCCTACGAGCAGTACTTC